This T cell receptor beta chain was captured by sequencing in a study of early T cells in non-severe SARS-CoV-2 infection. At the level of the study: Sequenced bulk RNA came from whole blood that was unsorted, and chains were unpaired. General observations from the study: Anti-spike CD8 responses were favored by VDJdb matching, which missed private and CD4 specificities.

TCRdb passed the 5' RACE reads through MiXCR, listing each CDR3 protein once. The sample records about 52,000 distinct CDR3 sequences, roughly 10% being singletons. Germline V gene lookup returns CDR1 SQVTM and CDR2 ANQGSEA. V was shortened by 8 bases and J by 2 bases, with 12 bases between the two germline ends. This CDR3 has 13 amino acids. This clonotype occurred many times. The antigen is undetermined. This clonotype originated in an adult who was a healthcare worker with PCR-confirmed SARS-CoV-2 infection or an uninfected control (not recorded which). The chain carries TRBV29-1 and TRBJ2-2; no clear D gene. Input material: whole blood. CDR3 nucleotide sequence: TGCAGCCTGGTGGCAGAAAACACCGGGGAGCTGTTTTTT. Amino acids: CSLVAENTGELFF.